The rows below give T cell receptor beta chains drawn from one sample of a study of CD8+ T cells in alopecia areata. Libraries were prepared by immunoSEQ multiplex PCR; TCRdb keeps only in-frame clonotypes and omits some of them. The profile shows some 200,000 clones, more than 45% of them singletons. The sequenced sample was CD4+ T cells sorted from blood, obtained at week 24, from a patient treated with tofacitinib. Receptor source: a human donor with alopecia areata. Each CDR3 is given with its conserved first and last residue. Each record gives: V gene, J gene, CDR3 protein.

>TRBV18|TRBJ2-7
CASSLRTGSSYEQYF
>TRBV2|TRBJ2-1
CASREGLANLWFF
>TRBV7-2|TRBJ2-5
CASSLYDRETQYF
>TRBV7-8|TRBJ2-7
CASSRDYSEQYF
>TRBV28|TRBJ1-5
CASSLSTGSIGQPQHF
>TRBV9|TRBJ2-5
CASSVRPGLETQYF
>TRBV5-6|TRBJ2-7
CASSFGTGRAYEQYF
>TRBV4-1|TRBJ2-4
CASSQAQGNIQYF
>TRBV15|TRBJ2-7
CATSREDAGEQYF
>TRBV6-6|TRBJ1-3
CASSYGGPGNTIYF
>TRBV28|TRBJ2-7
CASTGAGTGGVDEQYF
>TRBV29-1|TRBJ1-5
CSVAREGQPQHF
>TRBV9|TRBJ2-3
CASSVVSTSTDTQYF
>TRBV30|TRBJ2-1
CAWSDQVYNEQFF
>TRBV4-3|TRBJ2-3
CASSQDSGHRTDTQYF
>TRBV18|TRBJ2-7
CASSPTGGRDEQYF
>TRBV7-9|TRBJ2-2
CASSQTGFLNTGELFF
>TRBV6-6|TRBJ1-2
CASSYEGQGVSGYTF
>TRBV7-2|TRBJ1-6
CASSVRQGSPLHF
>TRBV5-5|TRBJ1-2
CASSFGGTYGYTF
>TRBV5-1|TRBJ1-2
CASSLTGGEGYTF
>TRBV27|TRBJ2-7
CASSSSGVYEQYF
>TRBV11-2|TRBJ2-1
CASSLGSTDEQFF
>TRBV29-1|TRBJ2-5
CSVERGRGTQYF
>TRBV9|TRBJ2-7
CASSVQGQYGAEQYF
>TRBV29-1|TRBJ1-5
CSASGRVDQPQHF
>TRBV10-3|TRBJ2-5
CAISGDREETQYF
>TRBV7-2|TRBJ1-2
CASSLANYGYTF
>TRBV4-3|TRBJ1-2
CASSQEVASGYTF
>TRBV5-1|TRBJ2-5
CASSLGRNQETQYF
>TRBV5-4|TRBJ2-3
CASSPSGGVVTDTQYF
>TRBV7-9|TRBJ2-7
CASSLVPVTYEQYF
>TRBV27|TRBJ2-5
CASRLLAQETQYF